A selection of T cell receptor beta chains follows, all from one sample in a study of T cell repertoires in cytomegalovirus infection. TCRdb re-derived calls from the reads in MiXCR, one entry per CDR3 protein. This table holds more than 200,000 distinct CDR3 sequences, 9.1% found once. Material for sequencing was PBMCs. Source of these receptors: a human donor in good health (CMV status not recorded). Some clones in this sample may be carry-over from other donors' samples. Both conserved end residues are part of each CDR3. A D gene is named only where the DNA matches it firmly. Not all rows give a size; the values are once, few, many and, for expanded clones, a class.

CSARDQIPLRADEQYF,TGCAGTGCTAGAGACCAAATCCCCTTGCGTGCGGACGAGCAGTACTTC,TRBJ2-7,16,.,TRBV20-1,.
CASSPQWEAFF,TGTGCCAGCAGCCCACAGTGGGAAGCTTTCTTT,TRBJ1-1,11,.,TRBV7-2,many
CGSTPGVGYNEQFF,TGCGGCAGCACCCCGGGGGTGGGATACAATGAGCAGTTCTTC,TRBJ2-1,14,.,TRBV5-1,.
CASSLETGGYTF,TGTGCCAGCAGTTTAGAGACCGGGGGCTACACCTTC,TRBJ1-2,12,.,TRBV28,.
CASSNSGGVGSEFF,TGTGCCAGCAGCAATAGCGGGGGGGTGGGGTCCGAGTTCTTC,TRBJ2-1,14,TRBD2,TRBV6-1,few
CATRQAGSPNTEAFF,TGTGCCACCCGACAGGCGGGGAGCCCGAACACTGAAGCTTTCTTT,TRBJ1-1,15,.,TRBV6-2/TRBV6-3,.
CASSLTGTGGIGKLFF,TGTGCCAGCAGCTTGACCGGGACAGGGGGGATTGGAAAACTGTTTTTT,TRBJ1-4,16,TRBD1,TRBV7-2,few
CSARVLKLAVNEQFF,TGCAGTGCTAGAGTTCTAAAGCTAGCGGTAAATGAGCAGTTCTTC,TRBJ2-1,15,TRBD2,TRBV20-1,many
CAWSLYSITTDTQYF,TGTGCCTGGAGTCTGTACAGTATAACCACAGATACGCAGTATTTT,TRBJ2-3,15,.,TRBV30,few
CASSHHGRVRETQYF,TGTGCCAGCAGTCACCACGGGCGCGTTCGAGAGACCCAGTACTTC,TRBJ2-5,15,.,TRBV6-2/TRBV6-3,few
CASSLETDGYTF,TGCGCCAGCAGCTTGGAGACAGATGGCTACACCTTC,TRBJ1-2,12,.,TRBV5-1,.
CASSLGGTQQETQYF,TGTGCCAGCAGCTTAGGGGGGACGCAACAAGAGACCCAGTACTTC,TRBJ2-5,15,.,TRBV11-2,few
CASRRGLAETYEQYF,TGTGCCAGCAGGAGAGGACTAGCGGAAACCTACGAGCAGTACTTC,TRBJ2-7,15,TRBD2,TRBV6-5,many
CASRPGGAPDYGYTF,TGTGCCAGCAGGCCGGGAGGGGCCCCCGACTATGGCTACACCTTC,TRBJ1-2,15,.,TRBV7-9,few
CASSLPGFPEQYF,TGTGCCAGCAGCTTACCCGGATTCCCCGAGCAGTACTTC,TRBJ2-7,13,.,TRBV7-2,many
CSVHAQDTDTQYF,TGCAGCGTTCATGCACAGGACACAGATACGCAGTATTTT,TRBJ2-3,13,.,TRBV29-1,.
CSVVGHSRNVAAFF,TGCAGCGTTGTTGGACACTCCCGGAACGTAGCAGCTTTCTTT,TRBJ1-1,14,.,TRBV29-1,few
CSAREASGAQYF,TGCAGTGCTAGAGAGGCTAGTGGGGCGCAGTACTTC,TRBJ2-7,12,.,TRBV20-1,.
CASSRIPPRYNEQFF,TGTGCCAGCAGCCGTATCCCTCCTAGATACAATGAGCAGTTCTTC,TRBJ2-1,15,.,TRBV7-2,many
CASGQRRELILF,TGTGCCAGCGGACAGCGGCGGGAGCTTATTCTCTTC,TRBJ2-1,12,.,TRBV28,many
CASSPSGRSAANIQYF,TGTGCCAGCAGTCCTAGCGGGAGATCCGCCGCGAACATTCAGTACTTC,TRBJ2-4,16,TRBD2,TRBV27,few
CASSLAGTSREQYF,TGTGCCAGCAGCTTAGCAGGGACTAGCAGGGAGCAGTACTTC,TRBJ2-7,14,TRBD2,TRBV7-9,many
CASSLADRGNTEAFF,TGTGCCAGCAGCTTAGCGGACAGGGGGAACACTGAAGCTTTCTTT,TRBJ1-1,15,TRBD1,TRBV7-9,many
CSARDTGLVTEAFF,TGCAGTGCTAGAGATACAGGGCTGGTGACTGAAGCTTTCTTT,TRBJ1-1,14,.,TRBV20-1,.
CASSLARESYEQYF,TGTGCCAGCAGCTTAGCAAGGGAGTCCTACGAGCAGTACTTC,TRBJ2-7,14,.,TRBV7-8,few
CASSLGAGVRADTQYF,TGTGCCAGCAGCTTAGGAGCGGGGGTGAGGGCAGATACGCAGTATTTT,TRBJ2-3,16,TRBD2,TRBV7-2,many
CASSLGDRESGYTF,TGCGCCAGCAGCTTAGGAGACAGGGAAAGTGGCTACACCTTC,TRBJ1-2,14,TRBD1,TRBV5-1,.
CASSQELQGRQYF,TGTGCCAGCAGCCAAGAATTACAGGGGAGGCAGTACTTC,TRBJ2-7,13,TRBD1,TRBV14,many
CSGTFGQGANEQYF,TGCAGCGGGACTTTCGGACAGGGGGCGAACGAGCAGTACTTC,TRBJ2-7,14,TRBD1,TRBV29-1,.
CASSPRGLAGAGANVLTF,TGTGCCAGCAGCCCGAGGGGACTAGCGGGAGCCGGGGCCAACGTCCTGACTTTC,TRBJ2-6,18,TRBD2,TRBV7-8,.
CASSLGPDEGELFF,TGCGCCAGCAGCCTGGGCCCCGATGAGGGGGAGCTGTTTTTT,TRBJ2-2,14,.,TRBV4-1,once
CASSSPGTNTGELFF,TGTGCCAGCAGCTCCCCCGGGACAAACACCGGGGAGCTGTTTTTT,TRBJ2-2,15,.,TRBV7-8,few